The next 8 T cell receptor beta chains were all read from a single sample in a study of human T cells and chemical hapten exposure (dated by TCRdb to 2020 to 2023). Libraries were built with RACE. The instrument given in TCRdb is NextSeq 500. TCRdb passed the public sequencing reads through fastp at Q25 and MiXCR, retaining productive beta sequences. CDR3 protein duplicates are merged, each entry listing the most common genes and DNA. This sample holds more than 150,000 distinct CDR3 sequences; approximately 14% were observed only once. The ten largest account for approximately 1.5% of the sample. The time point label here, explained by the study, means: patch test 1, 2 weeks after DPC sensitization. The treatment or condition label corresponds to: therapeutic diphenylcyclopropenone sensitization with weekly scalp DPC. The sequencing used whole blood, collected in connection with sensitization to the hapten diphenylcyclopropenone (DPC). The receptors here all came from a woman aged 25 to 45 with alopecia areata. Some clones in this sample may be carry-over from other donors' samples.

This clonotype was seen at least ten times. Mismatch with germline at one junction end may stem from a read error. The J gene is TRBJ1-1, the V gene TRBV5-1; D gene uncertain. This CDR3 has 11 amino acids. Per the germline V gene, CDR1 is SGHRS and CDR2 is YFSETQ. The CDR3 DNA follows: TGTGCCAGCAGCTTGGGGACTGAAGCTTTCTTT. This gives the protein CASSLGTEAFF.

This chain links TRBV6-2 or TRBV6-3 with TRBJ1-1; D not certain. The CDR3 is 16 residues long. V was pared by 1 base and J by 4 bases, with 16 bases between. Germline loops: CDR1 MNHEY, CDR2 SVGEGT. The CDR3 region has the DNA TGTGCCAGCAGTTACTTCCCGACTGTGCGGGTCACTGAAGCTTTCTTT. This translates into CASSYFPTVRVTEAFF.

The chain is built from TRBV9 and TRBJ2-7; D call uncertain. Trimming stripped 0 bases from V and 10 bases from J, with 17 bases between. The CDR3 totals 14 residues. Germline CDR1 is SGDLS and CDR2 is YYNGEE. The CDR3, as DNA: TGTGCCAGCAGCGTAGAGCCAGCAGTCACCCCTCAGTACTTC. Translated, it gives CASSVEPAVTPQYF.

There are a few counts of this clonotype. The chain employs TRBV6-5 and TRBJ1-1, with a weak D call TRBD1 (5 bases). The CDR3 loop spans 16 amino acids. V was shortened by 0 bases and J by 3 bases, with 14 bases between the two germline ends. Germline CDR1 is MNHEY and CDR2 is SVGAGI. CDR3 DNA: TGTGCCAGCAGTTACTCGTTGGGGGAATTGTACACTGAAGCTTTCTTT. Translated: CASSYSLGELYTEAFF.

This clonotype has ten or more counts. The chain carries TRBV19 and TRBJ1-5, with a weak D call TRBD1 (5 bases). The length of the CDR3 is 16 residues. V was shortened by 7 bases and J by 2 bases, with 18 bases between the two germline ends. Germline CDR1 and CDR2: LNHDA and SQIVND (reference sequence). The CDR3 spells CASTPMILGGNQPQHF. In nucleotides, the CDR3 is TGTGCCAGTACCCCGATGATTCTAGGGGGCAATCAGCCCCAGCATTTT.

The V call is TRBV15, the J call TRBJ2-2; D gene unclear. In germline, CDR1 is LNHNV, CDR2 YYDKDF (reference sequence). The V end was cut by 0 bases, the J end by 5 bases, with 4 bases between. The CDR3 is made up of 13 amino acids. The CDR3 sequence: CATSRDRTGELFF. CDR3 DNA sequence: TGTGCCACCAGCAGAGACCGAACCGGGGAGCTGTTTTTT.

The CDR3 nucleotides are TGCAGCGTTGTTCTGTCCCCCTACAATGAGCAGTTCTTC. Translated, it gives CSVVLSPYNEQFF. This sequence joins TRBV29-1 and TRBJ2-1; D ambiguous. Germline V CDR1 and CDR2: SQVTM, ANQGSEA. V was cut by 4 bases and J by 2 bases, with 9 bases left in between. CDR3 length: 13 residues.

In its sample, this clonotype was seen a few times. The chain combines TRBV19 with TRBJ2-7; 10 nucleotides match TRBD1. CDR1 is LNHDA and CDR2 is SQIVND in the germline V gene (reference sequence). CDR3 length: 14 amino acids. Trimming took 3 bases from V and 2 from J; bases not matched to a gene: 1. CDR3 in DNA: TGTGCCAGTAGTATCGACAGGGGGCCCTACGAGCAGTACTTC. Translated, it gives CASSIDRGPYEQYF.